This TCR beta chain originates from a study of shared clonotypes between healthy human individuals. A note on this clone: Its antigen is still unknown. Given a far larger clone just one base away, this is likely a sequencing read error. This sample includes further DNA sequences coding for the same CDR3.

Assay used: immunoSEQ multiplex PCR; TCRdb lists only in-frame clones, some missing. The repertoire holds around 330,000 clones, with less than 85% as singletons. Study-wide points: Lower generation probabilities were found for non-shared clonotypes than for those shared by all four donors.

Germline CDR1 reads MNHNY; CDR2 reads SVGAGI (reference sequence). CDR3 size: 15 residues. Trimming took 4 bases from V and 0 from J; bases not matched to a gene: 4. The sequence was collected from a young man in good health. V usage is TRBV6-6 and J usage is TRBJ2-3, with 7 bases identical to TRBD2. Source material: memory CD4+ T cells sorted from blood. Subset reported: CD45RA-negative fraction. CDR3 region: CASSLLAVSTDTQYF. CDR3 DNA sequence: TGTGCCAGCAGTTTGCTAGCGGTGAGCACAGATACGCAGTATTTT.